The 18 T cell receptor beta chains in this list originate from one sample, sequenced in a study of T cells expressing NK-cell markers. From its re-call of the 5' RACE reads, TCRdb lists each CDR3 protein once, without DNA. Its listing shows 350,000 to 450,000 distinct CDR3 sequences. Material for sequencing was blood T cells: a sorted CD56 or NKG2C T cell subset, CD4+ or CD8+ T cells, or bulk PBMC T cells (not recorded which). All receptors come from a man aged 18-69 years in good health.

CDR3 residues: CASSFKGEGTQYF. The rearrangement uses TRBV12-3 or TRBV12-4 and TRBJ2-5; TCRdb indicates TRBD1, and absent DNA this call remains unverified. The CDR3 runs 13 residues.

The chain is built from TRBV7-2 and TRBJ2-4; the D call from TCRdb, TRBD1, cannot be confirmed without DNA. This CDR3 is built from 17 residues. CDR1 is SGHTA, CDR2 FQGNSA, per germline. This CDR3 reads CASSFNTGRIAKNIQYF.

V is TRBV5-1 and J is TRBJ2-7; TCRdb returns TRBD1, unconfirmable since there is no DNA. The germline gives CDR1 SGHRS, CDR2 YFSETQ. This CDR3 is built from 14 residues. This chain's CDR3 is CASSPGVSSYEQYF. The variable domain in full, with the rest retrieved from reference TRBV5-1 and TRBJ2-7, is KAGVTQTPRYLIKTRGQQVTLSCSPISGHRSVSWYQQTPGQGLQFLFEYFSETQRNKGNFPGRFSGRQFSNSRSEMNVSTLELGDSALYLCASSPGVSSYEQYFGPGTRLTVT.

The chain couples TRBV7-8 to TRBJ2-7; as DNA is missing, the TRBD1 call by TCRdb cannot be tested. This CDR3 spans 13 amino acids. Germline lookup yields CDR1 SGHVS and CDR2 FQNEAQ. The chain's CDR3 is CASSLPGTSVQYF.

The J gene is TRBJ2-2, the V gene TRBV28. Per the germline V gene, CDR1 is MDHEN and CDR2 is SYDVKM. The CDR3 totals 14 residues. CDR3 residues: CATSLRQTTGELFF. Variable domain in full (rest from reference TRBV28 and TRBJ2-2): DVKVTQSSRYLVKRTGEKVFLECVQDMDHENMFWYRQDPGLGLRLIYFSYDVKMKEKGDIPEGYSVSREKKERFSLILESASTNQTSMYLCATSLRQTTGELFFGEGSRLTVL.

The chain has TRBV6-5 and TRBJ2-3; without DNA, the TCRdb call of TRBD1 cannot be checked. The CDR3 has 16 residues. CDR1 MNHEY and CDR2 SVGAGI come from the germline V gene. The CDR3 reads CASSSQNPMWTDTQYF.

The chain employs TRBV5-1 and TRBJ2-5; TCRdb proposes TRBD2, but this gene call is untestable without DNA. Per germline, CDR1 SGHRS and CDR2 YFSETQ. The CDR3 contains 17 residues. The CDR3 loop is CASSLGPGLAGQETQYF.

The chain is built from TRBV3-1 and TRBJ1-3. In germline, CDR1 is LGHDT, CDR2 YNNKEL (reference sequence). CDR3 length equals 15 residues. Here the CDR3 reads CASSQAPGSGNTIYF. The full variable domain, in which reference TRBV3-1 and TRBJ1-3 provide the parts outside the CDR3, is DTAVSQTPKYLVTQMGNDKSIKCEQNLGHDTMYWYKQDSKKFLKIMFSYNNKELIINETVPNRFSPKSPDKAHLNLHINSLELGDSAVYFCASSQAPGSGNTIYFGEGSWLTVV.

The chain links TRBV15 to TRBJ1-3; TCRdb picks TRBD1, but there is no DNA to check that call. CDR1 is LNHNV, CDR2 YYDKDF, per germline (reference sequence). The CDR3 contains 15 residues. CDR3: CATSRGDGSGNTIYF.

The V and J genes are TRBV11-3 and TRBJ2-1. The CDR3 runs to 14 residues. The germline V gene has CDR1 SGHNT and CDR2 YENEEA. CDR3 sequence: CASSFGGPYNEQFF.

This chain connects TRBV3-1 to TRBJ2-5; the TCRdb D gene call, TRBD2, has no DNA to confirm it. CDR3 length: 17 residues. Germline V lookup: CDR1 LGHDT, CDR2 YNNKEL (reference sequence). The CDR3 sequence is CASSQDGAGGGQETQYF.

CDR3: CSATTGVGQPQHF. This chain links TRBV20-1 with TRBJ1-5; TCRdb proposes TRBD1, but this gene call is untestable without DNA. This CDR3 contains 13 residues. CDR1 is DFQATT and CDR2 is SNEGSKA in the germline V gene (reference sequence).

The chain is built from TRBV6-5 and TRBJ2-5; TCRdb proposes TRBD1, but this gene call is untestable without DNA. CDR1 MNHEY and CDR2 SVGAGI come from the germline V gene. This CDR3 region has 14 residues. The chain's CDR3 is CASSWDRGPGTQYF.

The rearrangement uses TRBV5-1 and TRBJ1-1; no DNA is available, so the TRBD1 call from TCRdb remains unchecked. In germline, CDR1 is SGHRS, CDR2 YFSETQ. The length of the CDR3 is 13 residues. The CDR3 sequence is CASRRGENTEAFF.

CDR3 residues: CASSLTGFGEQYF. V usage is TRBV5-4 and J usage is TRBJ2-7; TCRdb returns TRBD1, unconfirmable since there is no DNA. The CDR3 spans 13 residues. Germline loops: CDR1 SGHNT, CDR2 YYREEE (reference sequence).

The genes are TRBV5-6 and TRBJ2-2; without DNA, the TCRdb call of TRBD2 cannot be checked. The CDR3 loop spans 17 amino acids. The V gene's germline CDR1 is SGHDT and CDR2 YYEEEE. The CDR3 region is CASSFSSRGGWTGELFF.

The CDR3 is CASSAGLGARHEQFF. The chain combines TRBV9 with TRBJ2-1; with no DNA, the TCRdb D assignment of TRBD2 cannot be verified. Germline V lookup: CDR1 SGDLS, CDR2 YYNGEE. This CDR3 is 15 amino acids long.

The chain carries TRBV5-1 and TRBJ1-1; TCRdb reports TRBD1, a call that lacks DNA to check it against. There are 14 residues in the CDR3. Germline CDR1 is SGHRS and CDR2 is YFSETQ. The CDR3 reads CASSLPGTGAGHFF.